The 2 T cell receptor beta chains below were found in one sample sequenced in a study of shared clonotypes between healthy human individuals. Method: immunoSEQ multiplex PCR; TCRdb's copy keeps in-frame clones and lacks some. This sample has more than 1.2 million clones, with just under 99% found just once. Sequenced sample: naive CD4+ T cells sorted from blood. Subset here: CD45RA+ positively selected. The receptors derive from a man between 25 and 39 years old in good health.

This chain connects TRBV5-1 to TRBJ2-2; D call uncertain. CDR3 length: 13 residues. The ends were cut back, 5 bases at V and 5 bases at J, with 10 bases in the middle. Germline-derived CDR1 and CDR2 are SGHRS and YFSETQ. CDR3 coding DNA: TGCGCCAGCAGTGAGCGATGGACCGGGGAGCTGTTTTTT. Translating gives CASSERWTGELFF.

V usage is TRBV11-3 and J usage is TRBJ2-1, with D perhaps TRBD2 (6 bases). Trimming left V 5 bases short and J 10 bases short, with 9 bases between. The germline gives CDR1 SGHNT, CDR2 YENEEA. The CDR3 spans 11 residues. In DNA form, the CDR3 reads TGTGCCAGCAGCCCGGGGGTAGAGCAGTTCTTC. Its protein is CASSPGVEQFF.